This T cell receptor (beta chain) was recovered during a study of Ad26.COV2.S vaccination and SARS-CoV-2 variants. Study context: Ad26.COV2.S, an intramuscular injection, was given once or twice 56 days apart. Study-wide results and limits: Considerable breadth of spike-specific CD8+ and CD4+ T cell responses has reportedly been documented following vaccination. Vaccine recipients and placebo recipients showed similar non-spike TCR breadth. Vaccinated individuals (as opposed to placebo recipients) had higher spike-specific TCR breadth.

Profiling relied on immunoSEQ multiplex PCR, and the TCRdb table lists in-frame clones only, not all of them. The sample includes about 370,000 clones, 75% to 90% of them seen just once. In the case of this clone: What it recognizes is unknown.

Regarding treatment: 19 received Ad26.COV2.S at low or high dose, single or two shots; about five received placebo; per-sample allocation not given. The samples were gathered on day 63 after the first injection of vaccine or placebo. Trimming removed 4 bases at V and 2 bases at J, with 12 bases between. CDR1 is SGHRS and CDR2 is YFSETQ in the germline V gene. CDR3 length equals 14 residues. This chain links TRBV5-1 with TRBJ2-5; D remains ambiguous. Here the sequenced sample was peripheral blood, taken in a trial of Ad26.COV2.S vaccine versus placebo. The TCR sequence derives from a person between 18 and 59 years old who received the Ad26.COV2.S COVID-19 vaccine or a placebo. CDR3 region: CASSPVPGQETQYF. In DNA form, the CDR3 reads TGCGCCAGCAGCCCAGTGCCTGGGCAAGAGACCCAGTACTTC.